This T cell receptor beta chain appears in the sequencing data of a study of shared clonotypes between healthy human individuals. V lost 2 bases, J lost 6 bases, and 11 bases lay in between. The CDR3 is made up of 14 amino acids. Germline CDR1 and CDR2: MNHEY and SMNVEV (reference sequence). Comment on this clone: Its antigen is unknown.

Deep-level running was used for the assay. The assay was immunoSEQ multiplex PCR, and TCRdb's table has in-frame clones only and misses some. The sample carries about 1,800,000 clones, just under 95% recorded once. Naive CD8 populations comprised CD45RO-negative cells positively selected for CCR7, excluding terminally differentiated effector memory CD45RA+ cells. Study results and caveats: The study generally estimated greater richness for naive than memory subsets. Generation probabilities were higher for clonotypes shared across all four sorted-subset donors than for unshared ones. In the sorted subsets, rarefaction showed sequencing was incomplete despite large depth.

This receptor was taken from a man aged 18 to 29 in good health. The chain combines TRBV27 with TRBJ1-5; D gene uncertain. Sequences were obtained from naive CD8+ T cells sorted from blood. CDR3 sequence reads: CASSLGWAAQPQHF. For the CDR3, the DNA is TGTGCCAGCAGTTTAGGTTGGGCTGCTCAGCCCCAGCATTTT.